Reported below is one T cell receptor beta chain. Its antigen is undetermined. The data originate from a study of T-cell reconstitution after alpha-beta-depleted transplantation in children. General study results and limits: Some patients' high day-60 TCRbeta diversity was attributed to recipient cells surviving conditioning. After transplant, at about two months, alpha-beta T cells were reportedly derived from several hundred expanded graft clones. Once a year had passed after transplant, T-cell counts and diversity came mostly from newly produced T cells.

This sample's TCRbeta library carried unique molecular identifier barcodes. Each CDR3 protein is one row after TCRdb ran MiXCR on the PCR reads. The sample has around 450,000 distinct CDR3 sequences, roughly 15% seen once; the top ten hold just under 30%. The length of the CDR3 is 13 residues. V gave up 4 bases and J gave up 11 bases, with 17 bases separating them. Per the germline V gene, CDR1 is SGHTA and CDR2 is FQGNSA. The J gene is TRBJ1-1, the V gene TRBV7-2, with D possibly TRBD1 on 5 matching bases. Sequenced here: PBMCs, mostly from graft donor cells, sampled 360 days after TCRalphabeta/CD19-depleted stem cell transplant. The source of this sequence is a boy less than two years old who had a stem cell transplant for Wiskott-Aldrich syndrome, so the T cells may come from the graft donor. CDR3 in DNA: TGTGCCAGCAGCTATGCCAGGGTTAATGGCGCTTTCTTT. Residues: CASSYARVNGAFF.